This is a list of T cell receptor beta chains from one sample in a study of T cells in Graves' hyperthyroidism and ophthalmopathy. Using its own MiXCR run on the multiplex PCR reads, TCRdb lists one record per CDR3 protein. The data hold 330,000 or so distinct CDR3 sequences, with around 18% observed a single time. Material: blood. The receptors shown here come from a woman in her forties with Graves' ophthalmopathy. The CDR3 runs from the conserved cysteine through the conserved F or W. D genes are given only for firm matches. Not every row has a clone size; where given, it reads once, few, many or a size class.

v_gene	j_gene	abundance	d_gene	CDR3aa	CDR3nt
TRBV9	TRBJ1-1	many	-	CASSVGGRSMNTEAFF	TGTGCCAGCAGCGTAGGAGGCAGGTCTATGAACACTGAAGCTTTCTTT
TRBV6-1	TRBJ2-4	many	-	CASSRGDGSPNIQYF	TGTGCCAGCAGTAGGGGGGATGGCTCCCCAAACATTCAGTACTTC
TRBV15	TRBJ2-2	many	-	CATSRLGTGELFF	TGTGCCACCAGCAGATTGGGCACCGGGGAGCTGTTTTTT
TRBV7-2	TRBJ2-7	many	-	CASSLVDGDYEQYF	TGTGCCAGCAGCTTAGTGGACGGAGACTACGAGCAGTACTTC
TRBV10-3	TRBJ2-7	many	TRBD2	CATLVSRGAGEQYF	TGTGCCACCTTGGTTTCTAGAGGAGCGGGGGAGCAGTACTTC
TRBV29-1	TRBJ1-3	many	-	CSVGTGNTIYF	TGCAGCGTTGGGACAGGAAACACCATATATTTT
TRBV20-1	TRBJ2-7	many	-	CSARETAVIYEQYF	TGCAGTGCTAGAGAGACAGCCGTTATCTACGAGCAGTACTTC
TRBV30	TRBJ2-5	-	-	CAWSLGRTKETQYF	TGTGCCTGGAGTTTAGGGCGGACCAAAGAGACCCAGTACTTC
TRBV7-8	TRBJ2-2	-	-	CASSSDVTNTGELSF	TGTGCCAGCAGCTCGGACGTCACGAACACCGGGGAGCTGTCTTTT
TRBV4-1	TRBJ1-1	many	-	CASSQEKTNTEAFF	TGCGCCAGCAGCCAAGAAAAAACGAACACTGAAGCTTTCTTT
TRBV11-2	TRBJ1-5	many	TRBD1	CASSLFGGTADQPQHF	TGTGCCAGCAGCTTATTTGGAGGGACAGCCGATCAGCCCCAGCATTTT
TRBV4-2	TRBJ1-2	few	-	CASSQDPPLGAYGYTF	TGTGCCAGCAGCCAAGATCCCCCCCTTGGGGCTTATGGCTACACCTTC
TRBV7-9	TRBJ2-7	-	-	CASSETGPSYEQYF	TGTGCCAGCAGCGAGACCGGGCCCTCCTACGAGCAGTACTTC
TRBV12-3/TRBV12-4	TRBJ1-5	once	-	CASSLVTNRVSNQPQHF	TGTGCCAGCAGTTTGGTAACTAACAGGGTTAGCAATCAGCCCCAGCATTTT
TRBV6-1	TRBJ2-5	-	TRBD2	CASVGLAGPGETQYF	TGTGCCAGCGTCGGACTAGCGGGCCCTGGGGAGACCCAGTACTTC
TRBV2	TRBJ2-1	many	TRBD2	CASIGTSSYNEQFF	TGTGCCAGCATTGGGACTAGCTCCTACAATGAGCAGTTCTTC
TRBV19	TRBJ1-1	many	-	CASSANLNTEAFF	TGTGCCAGTAGTGCGAACCTGAACACTGAAGCTTTCTTT
TRBV27	TRBJ2-7	-	-	CASSLSGFGAYEQYF	TGTGCCAGCAGTTTATCGGGGTTTGGGGCCTACGAGCAGTACTTC
TRBV9	TRBJ1-5	many	-	CASSPHDQPQHF	TGTGCCAGCAGCCCTCATGATCAGCCCCAGCATTTT
TRBV5-1	TRBJ1-1	many	-	CASSFQGMNTEAFF	TGCGCCAGCAGCTTCCAGGGGATGAACACTGAAGCTTTCTTT
TRBV2	TRBJ2-7	many	TRBD2	CARGTSGSLTGEQYF	TGTGCCAGAGGGACTAGCGGGAGCCTAACGGGGGAGCAGTACTTC
TRBV28	TRBJ2-7	many	-	CASSLEELYEQYF	TGTGCCAGCAGTTTAGAGGAACTCTACGAGCAGTACTTC
TRBV6-5	TRBJ1-5	-	-	CASSYAAGNQPQHF	TGTGCCAGCAGTTACGCTGCAGGAAATCAGCCCCAGCATTTT
TRBV9	TRBJ2-7	-	TRBD2	CASSLRGGGEQSF	TGTGCCAGCAGCCTCCGGGGGGGAGGCGAGCAGTCCTTC
TRBV10-3	TRBJ1-3	-	-	CAISVDGNTIYF	TGTGCCATCAGTGTAGACGGAAACACCATATATTTT